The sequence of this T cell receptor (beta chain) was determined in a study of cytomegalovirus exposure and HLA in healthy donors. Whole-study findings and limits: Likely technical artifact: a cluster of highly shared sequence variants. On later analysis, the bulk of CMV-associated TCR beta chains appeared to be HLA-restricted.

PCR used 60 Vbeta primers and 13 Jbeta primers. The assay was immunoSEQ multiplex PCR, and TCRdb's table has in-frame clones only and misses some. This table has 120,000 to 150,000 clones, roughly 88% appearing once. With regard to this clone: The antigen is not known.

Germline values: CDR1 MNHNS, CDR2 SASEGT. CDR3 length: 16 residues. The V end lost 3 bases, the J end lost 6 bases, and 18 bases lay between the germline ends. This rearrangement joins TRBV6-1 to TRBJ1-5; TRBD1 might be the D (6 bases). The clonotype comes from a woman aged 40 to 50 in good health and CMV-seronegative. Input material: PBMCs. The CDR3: CASSEGAGYIGQPQHF. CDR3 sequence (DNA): TGTGCCAGCAGTGAGGGGGCAGGGTATATAGGTCAGCCCCAGCATTTT.